The 9 T cell receptor beta chains reported below all come from one sample, sequenced in a study of STAT5B mutations in CD4+ large granular lymphocyte leukemia. Here immunoSEQ multiplex PCR was the method, and the copy in TCRdb shows in-frame clones only, minus some. This table has about 33,000 clones, roughly 76% appearing once. The sample comprised CD4+ T cells from blood buffy coats. The receptors were sampled from a human donor in good health.

This chain links TRBV7-9 with TRBJ2-5, with 10 bases lining up with TRBD2. Germline V CDR1 and CDR2: SEHNR, FQNEAQ (reference sequence). The CDR3 length is 16 residues. The V and J ends lost 3 bases and 5 bases, in that order; junction bases with no gene match: 9. CDR3 coding DNA: TGTGCCAGCAGCTTGGCTAGCGGGAGAGTAGAGGAGACCCAGTACTTC. It specifies CASSLASGRVEETQYF.

V gene TRBV6-6 combines with J gene TRBJ1-5, with 7 positions matching TRBD1. Trimming at V came to 2 bases and at J to 6 bases, leaving 4 bases not matched to a gene. This CDR3 region has 14 residues. Germline V gives CDR1 MNHNY, CDR2 SVGAGI (reference sequence). CDR3 nucleotides: TGTGCCAGCAGTTACGCGACAGGGAGTCAGCCCCAGCATTTT. Translation gives CASSYATGSQPQHF.

This clone was recorded only once. The rearrangement uses TRBV10-3 and TRBJ2-7, with D possibly TRBD1 on 6 matching bases. V lost 5 bases and J 6 bases, leaving 17 bases between the germline ends. Germline CDR1 and CDR2: ENHRY and SYGVKD. The CDR3 is 14 residues long. The DNA of the CDR3 is TGTGCCATCAGTTCGGACAGTCCTTTGGGCGAGCAGTACTTC. Translation gives CAISSDSPLGEQYF.

Only one count was recorded for this clone. The chain uses TRBV28 and TRBJ2-7; 10 bases map to TRBD1. This CDR3 region has 15 residues. Germline V gene lookup returns CDR1 MDHEN and CDR2 SYDVKM. Losses at the gene ends were 4 bases for V and 1 base for J; bases not matched to a gene: 4. This chain's CDR3 is CASSSTGGGSYEQYF. Here the CDR3 DNA reads TGTGCCAGCAGTTCGACAGGGGGCGGGTCCTACGAGCAGTACTTC. Full variable domain (missing parts from reference TRBV28 and TRBJ2-7): DVKVTQSSRYLVKRTGEKVFLECVQDMDHENMFWYRQDPGLGLRLIYFSYDVKMKEKGDIPEGYSVSREKKERFSLILESASTNQTSMYLCASSSTGGGSYEQYFGPGTRLTVT.

The CDR3 loop reads CASRWTSGYTDTQYF. CDR3 coding DNA: TGTGCCAGCAGATGGACTAGCGGGTACACAGATACGCAGTATTTT. The chain links TRBV5-5 to TRBJ2-3; 11 bases are shared with TRBD2. The CDR3 extends over 15 amino acids. Trimming at V came to 5 bases and at J to 2 bases, leaving 4 bases not matched to a gene. Germline V gene lookup returns CDR1 SGHKS and CDR2 YYEKEE (reference sequence).

The chain is built from TRBV7-9 and TRBJ2-2; D possibly corresponds to TRBD2 (7 bases). The germline V gene encodes CDR1 SEHNR and CDR2 FQNEAQ (reference sequence). V was cut by 3 bases and J by 5 bases, with 16 bases left in between. CDR3 length: 16 residues. As DNA, the CDR3 is TGTGCCAGCAGCTTCAGTCGGGGGGCGGAGACCGGGGAGCTGTTTTTT. Translation gives CASSFSRGAETGELFF.

The chain is built from TRBV10-3 and TRBJ2-2; D is ambiguous. The V end lost 6 bases, the J end lost 3 bases, and 14 bases lay between the germline ends. This CDR3 spans 15 amino acids. The germline V gene encodes CDR1 ENHRY and CDR2 SYGVKD. This chain's CDR3 is CAIRGRPRDTGELFF. For the CDR3, the DNA is TGTGCCATCAGAGGCAGGCCTCGGGACACCGGGGAGCTGTTTTTT.

V is TRBV27 and J is TRBJ2-1; TRBD1 aligns across 8 bases. The CDR3 runs to 17 residues. With V trimmed by 3 bases and J by 2 bases, 9 bases remained unmatched. Germline loops: CDR1 MNHEY, CDR2 SMNVEV (reference sequence). The CDR3 is CASSFQGAHGAYNEQFF. The CDR3 DNA sequence: TGTGCCAGCAGTTTCCAGGGGGCTCATGGGGCCTACAATGAGCAGTTCTTC.

The V call is TRBV13, the J call TRBJ1-1; D is unclear. V shed 5 bases and J shed 5 bases, with 15 bases lying between them. The germline V gene has CDR1 PRHDT and CDR2 FYEKMQ (reference sequence). The CDR3 runs 14 residues. CDR3: CASSQQMPRTEAFF. CDR3 nucleotide sequence: TGTGCCAGCAGCCAACAGATGCCAAGGACTGAAGCTTTCTTT.